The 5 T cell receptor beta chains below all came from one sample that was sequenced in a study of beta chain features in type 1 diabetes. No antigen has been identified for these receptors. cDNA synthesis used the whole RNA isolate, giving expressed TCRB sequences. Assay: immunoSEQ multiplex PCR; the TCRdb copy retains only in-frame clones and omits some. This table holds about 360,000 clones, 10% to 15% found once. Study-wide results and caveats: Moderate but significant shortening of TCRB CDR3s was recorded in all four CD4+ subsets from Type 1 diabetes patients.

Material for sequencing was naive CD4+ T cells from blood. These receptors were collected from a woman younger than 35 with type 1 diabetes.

CDR3 residues: CASSLASREETQYF. The CDR3 coding sequence is TGTGCCAGCAGCTTAGCGTCTAGAGAAGAGACCCAGTACTTC. This chain uses TRBV7-2 with TRBJ2-5, with no clear D. This CDR3 region has 14 residues. V was cut by 0 bases and J by 3 bases, with 8 bases left in between. Germline values: CDR1 SGHTA, CDR2 FQGNSA.

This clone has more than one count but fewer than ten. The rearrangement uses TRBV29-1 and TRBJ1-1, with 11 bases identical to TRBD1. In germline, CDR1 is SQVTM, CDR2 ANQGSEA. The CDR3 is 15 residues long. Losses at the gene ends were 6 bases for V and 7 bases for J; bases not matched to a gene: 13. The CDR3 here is CSVTGTGGRFGEAFF. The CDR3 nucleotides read TGCAGCGTGACCGGGACAGGGGGACGTTTCGGTGAAGCTTTCTTT.

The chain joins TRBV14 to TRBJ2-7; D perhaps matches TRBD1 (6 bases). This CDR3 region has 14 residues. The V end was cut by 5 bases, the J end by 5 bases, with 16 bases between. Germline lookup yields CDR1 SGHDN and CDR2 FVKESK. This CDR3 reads CASSERQVWDEQYF. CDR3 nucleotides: TGTGCCAGCAGCGAGAGACAGGTCTGGGACGAGCAGTACTTC.

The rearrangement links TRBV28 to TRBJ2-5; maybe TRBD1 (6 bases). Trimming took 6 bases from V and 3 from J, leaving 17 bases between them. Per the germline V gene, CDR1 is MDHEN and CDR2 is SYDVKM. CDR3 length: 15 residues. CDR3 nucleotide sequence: TGTGCCAGCAGCCGTAACGTCAGGGGCAAAGAGACCCAGTACTTC. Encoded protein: CASSRNVRGKETQYF.

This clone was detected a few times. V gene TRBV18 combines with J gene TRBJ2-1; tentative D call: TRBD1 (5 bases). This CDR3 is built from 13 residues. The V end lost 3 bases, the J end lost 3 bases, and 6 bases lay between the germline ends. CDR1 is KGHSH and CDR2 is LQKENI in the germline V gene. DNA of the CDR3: TGTGCCAGCTCACCCCAGGGCTACAATGAGCAGTTCTTC. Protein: CASSPQGYNEQFF.